The rows below give T cell receptor beta chains drawn from one sample of a study of blood T cell repertoires in COVID-19. Profiling relied on immunoSEQ multiplex PCR, and the TCRdb table lists in-frame clones only, not all of them. The sample includes roughly 230,000 clones, around 83% seen only once; the top ten take 6.5% to 9%. The material sequenced was peripheral blood. The origin of the receptors is a woman between 45 and 60 years old with acute or convalescent COVID-19. Both conserved end residues are part of each CDR3. Fields, in order: CDR3 DNA, CDR3 protein, clone size, D gene, V gene, J gene. The D gene is left open where the match is weak. For some rows the clone size is stated as once, few or many, or as a class when expanded; others skip it.

CDR3 DNA: TGTGCCAGTAGTATTCCGGGACTAGCGGGGCCGGGGGGAGATACGCAGTATTTT
CDR3 protein: CASSIPGLAGPGGDTQYF
clone size: .
D gene: TRBD2
V gene: TRBV19
J gene: TRBJ2-3

CDR3 DNA: TGTGCCAGCAGCTCGGACAGGGGGCAGGGCATTCAGTACTTC
CDR3 protein: CASSSDRGQGIQYF
clone size: .
D gene: TRBD1
V gene: TRBV5-4
J gene: TRBJ2-4

CDR3 DNA: TGTGCCAGCAGCCCAGAGACCCCGGGGGGGCGAAGTGAGCAGTTCTTC
CDR3 protein: CASSPETPGGRSEQFF
clone size: .
D gene: TRBD2
V gene: TRBV9
J gene: TRBJ2-1

CDR3 DNA: TGTGCCAGCAGCCACCGGAATCAGCCCCAGCATTTT
CDR3 protein: CASSHRNQPQHF
clone size: .
D gene: .
V gene: TRBV14
J gene: TRBJ1-5

CDR3 DNA: TGTGCCAGCAGCCCACGGAGGGGGGGAAATGAAAAACTGTTTTTT
CDR3 protein: CASSPRRGGNEKLFF
clone size: .
D gene: .
V gene: TRBV4-2
J gene: TRBJ1-4

CDR3 DNA: TGTGCCAGCAGTGGGAGTGGCGTATCCTACGAGCAGTACTTC
CDR3 protein: CASSGSGVSYEQYF
clone size: .
D gene: .
V gene: TRBV7-9
J gene: TRBJ2-7

CDR3 DNA: TGCGCCAGCAGCTTGGACAGCTCTGGAAACACCATATATTTT
CDR3 protein: CASSLDSSGNTIYF
clone size: .
D gene: .
V gene: TRBV5-1
J gene: TRBJ1-3

CDR3 DNA: TGTGCCAGTAGTATAATCGGGGGGGGATACAATGAGCAGTTCTTC
CDR3 protein: CASSIIGGGYNEQFF
clone size: .
D gene: TRBD2
V gene: TRBV19
J gene: TRBJ2-1

CDR3 DNA: TGTGCCAGCAGCCCGACTAGCGGGGAGAACACCGGGGAGCTGTTTTTT
CDR3 protein: CASSPTSGENTGELFF
clone size: .
D gene: TRBD2
V gene: TRBV7-8
J gene: TRBJ2-2

CDR3 DNA: TGTGCCAGCAGCCTAACAGGGGGCTTTACCGGGGAGCTGTTTTTT
CDR3 protein: CASSLTGGFTGELFF
clone size: .
D gene: TRBD1
V gene: TRBV7-9
J gene: TRBJ2-2

CDR3 DNA: TGTGCCAGCATCCGAGGGTTCTACGAGCAGTACTTC
CDR3 protein: CASIRGFYEQYF
clone size: .
D gene: .
V gene: TRBV12-3/TRBV12-4
J gene: TRBJ2-7

CDR3 DNA: TGCGCCAGCAGCCAACATGGGACGGGGGGCACTGAAGCTTTCTTT
CDR3 protein: CASSQHGTGGTEAFF
clone size: .
D gene: .
V gene: TRBV4-3
J gene: TRBJ1-1

CDR3 DNA: TGTGCCAGCAGCGGGGGGTACGAGCAGTACTTC
CDR3 protein: CASSGGYEQYF
clone size: once
D gene: .
V gene: TRBV11-2
J gene: TRBJ2-7

CDR3 DNA: TGTGCCAGCAGCTCGGGACTTAACACCGGGGAGCTGTTTTTT
CDR3 protein: CASSSGLNTGELFF
clone size: .
D gene: .
V gene: TRBV7-2
J gene: TRBJ2-2

CDR3 DNA: TGTGCCAGCAGCTCAAGACAGGGTAGCGCCTACGAGCAGTACTTC
CDR3 protein: CASSSRQGSAYEQYF
clone size: .
D gene: TRBD1
V gene: TRBV7-2
J gene: TRBJ2-7

CDR3 DNA: TGTGCCATCAGACCCCCAGGGTCTCCCTACGAGCAGTACTTC
CDR3 protein: CAIRPPGSPYEQYF
clone size: .
D gene: .
V gene: TRBV10-3
J gene: TRBJ2-7

CDR3 DNA: TGTGCCAGCAGTCCCCAAGGACTAGCGATTCCCTACGAGCAGTACTTC
CDR3 protein: CASSPQGLAIPYEQYF
clone size: once
D gene: TRBD2
V gene: TRBV27
J gene: TRBJ2-7

CDR3 DNA: TGTGCCAGCAGTTTTCAGGGTGGAAACACCATATATTTT
CDR3 protein: CASSFQGGNTIYF
clone size: .
D gene: .
V gene: TRBV12-3/TRBV12-4
J gene: TRBJ1-3

CDR3 DNA: TGTGCCAGCAGCCACCAGGAGGGGGATACGCAGTATTTT
CDR3 protein: CASSHQEGDTQYF
clone size: .
D gene: .
V gene: TRBV4-2
J gene: TRBJ2-3

CDR3 DNA: TGTGCCACTGGGACTAGCGGGAACACAGATACGCAGTATTTT
CDR3 protein: CATGTSGNTDTQYF
clone size: .
D gene: TRBD2
V gene: TRBV19
J gene: TRBJ2-3

CDR3 DNA: TGCAGTGCTAGACTCTATGGCTACACCTTC
CDR3 protein: CSARLYGYTF
clone size: .
D gene: .
V gene: TRBV20-1
J gene: TRBJ1-2

CDR3 DNA: TGTGCCAGCAGCTTATTGGGACAGGGGTTTGACATTCAGTACTTC
CDR3 protein: CASSLLGQGFDIQYF
clone size: few
D gene: TRBD1
V gene: TRBV7-2
J gene: TRBJ2-4

CDR3 DNA: TGCGCCAGCAGCTTGGAGGTGGGACAGGGTCCCTATGGCTACACCTTC
CDR3 protein: CASSLEVGQGPYGYTF
clone size: few
D gene: TRBD1
V gene: TRBV5-1
J gene: TRBJ1-2

CDR3 DNA: TGTGCCAGCAGCCCGTGGACTGGCCCACCCTACGAGCAGTACTTC
CDR3 protein: CASSPWTGPPYEQYF
clone size: .
D gene: .
V gene: TRBV11-2
J gene: TRBJ2-7

CDR3 DNA: TGCGCCAGCAGTGACCCTCCGGCTAGCGGGAGAAAGGGCACCGGGGAGCTGTTTTTT
CDR3 protein: CASSDPPASGRKGTGELFF
clone size: .
D gene: TRBD2
V gene: TRBV10-1
J gene: TRBJ2-2

CDR3 DNA: TGCGCCAGCGGCGGGGGAGGATTAGGGGAGCTGTTTTTT
CDR3 protein: CASGGGGLGELFF
clone size: .
D gene: TRBD2
V gene: TRBV10-2
J gene: TRBJ2-2

CDR3 DNA: TGTGCCAGCAGCAAAGCTTTACAACTAGGGCTCGCGAGCACTGAAGCTTTCTTT
CDR3 protein: CASSKALQLGLASTEAFF
clone size: .
D gene: .
V gene: TRBV21-1
J gene: TRBJ1-1

CDR3 DNA: TGTGCCAGCAGCATTGACAGGGGGCTTCTACCCCTCCACTTT
CDR3 protein: CASSIDRGLLPLHF
clone size: .
D gene: TRBD1
V gene: TRBV27
J gene: TRBJ1-6

CDR3 DNA: TGCGCCAGCAGCCAAGAGGGCAGGGGGGCGGCTTTCTTT
CDR3 protein: CASSQEGRGAAFF
clone size: .
D gene: TRBD1
V gene: TRBV4-3
J gene: TRBJ1-1

CDR3 DNA: TGTGCCAGCAGCTTGGGACACCAACGAAACACCATATATTTT
CDR3 protein: CASSLGHQRNTIYF
clone size: .
D gene: .
V gene: TRBV5-8
J gene: TRBJ1-3

CDR3 DNA: TGTGCCAGCAGTTCGGGACAGGGGTCCTTTCTAGGTGGCTACACCTTC
CDR3 protein: CASSSGQGSFLGGYTF
clone size: .
D gene: TRBD1
V gene: TRBV28
J gene: TRBJ1-2

CDR3 DNA: TGCGCCAGCAGCGTCGGCACAGGGTCGAACACCGGGGAGCTGTTTTTT
CDR3 protein: CASSVGTGSNTGELFF
clone size: .
D gene: .
V gene: TRBV4-1
J gene: TRBJ2-2

CDR3 DNA: TGTGCCAGCAGAACGGGACTAGCGGAATCCTACGAGCAGTACTTC
CDR3 protein: CASRTGLAESYEQYF
clone size: .
D gene: TRBD2
V gene: TRBV9
J gene: TRBJ2-7

CDR3 DNA: TGTGCCAGCAGTGAATATATGGGTAGCGGGAGTGAAAAGCAGTACTTC
CDR3 protein: CASSEYMGSGSEKQYF
clone size: .
D gene: TRBD2
V gene: TRBV25-1
J gene: TRBJ2-7

CDR3 DNA: TGTGCCAGCAGTTCGAAAGGGACAAGGGGAATAAAAGGCTACACCTTC
CDR3 protein: CASSSKGTRGIKGYTF
clone size: .
D gene: .
V gene: TRBV27
J gene: TRBJ1-2

CDR3 DNA: TGTGCCAGCAGTAGGTCCCCCTTCGGAGGCACAGATACGCAGTATTTT
CDR3 protein: CASSRSPFGGTDTQYF
clone size: .
D gene: .
V gene: TRBV6-2/TRBV6-3
J gene: TRBJ2-3

CDR3 DNA: TGTGCCAGCAGTGAAACTTGGACAGGGTATGGCTACACCTTC
CDR3 protein: CASSETWTGYGYTF
clone size: .
D gene: TRBD1
V gene: TRBV6-1
J gene: TRBJ1-2

CDR3 DNA: TGTGCCAGCAGCGTGACGGGGGGCGGACTCAACACTGAAGCTTTCTTT
CDR3 protein: CASSVTGGGLNTEAFF
clone size: .
D gene: .
V gene: TRBV9
J gene: TRBJ1-1

CDR3 DNA: TGCAGCGTTGAGGGCGAAGCTTTCTTT
CDR3 protein: CSVEGEAFF
clone size: .
D gene: .
V gene: TRBV29-1
J gene: TRBJ1-1

CDR3 DNA: TGTGCCAGCAGTTCCAGGGACAGGGGTAGATATTCACCCCTCCACTTT
CDR3 protein: CASSSRDRGRYSPLHF
clone size: .
D gene: TRBD1
V gene: TRBV6-5
J gene: TRBJ1-6

CDR3 DNA: TGTGCCAGCAGCCCAGGCCCTAGCGGGGGGGCGGGTGATACGCAGTATTTT
CDR3 protein: CASSPGPSGGAGDTQYF
clone size: .
D gene: TRBD2
V gene: TRBV7-2
J gene: TRBJ2-3

CDR3 DNA: TGTGCCAGCAGCTTATCTCTGAACACTGAAGCTTTCTTT
CDR3 protein: CASSLSLNTEAFF
clone size: many
D gene: .
V gene: TRBV13
J gene: TRBJ1-1

CDR3 DNA: TGTGCCAGCAGCCAAGACCCGGGACAGGGAACCTGGGGCCGTGGCTACACCTTC
CDR3 protein: CASSQDPGQGTWGRGYTF
clone size: .
D gene: TRBD1
V gene: TRBV4-2
J gene: TRBJ1-2

CDR3 DNA: TGTGCCAGCAGCCAAGGGCCAGAGATAGCGGGGAATACGCAGTATTTT
CDR3 protein: CASSQGPEIAGNTQYF
clone size: .
D gene: TRBD2
V gene: TRBV14
J gene: TRBJ2-3

CDR3 DNA: TGTGCCAGCAGCCTCAGCCAGGGTCTTGGTGAAAAACTGTTTTTT
CDR3 protein: CASSLSQGLGEKLFF
clone size: .
D gene: .
V gene: TRBV6-5
J gene: TRBJ1-4

CDR3 DNA: TGTGCCAGCAGTCCACAGGGGAAAGCCTACGAGCAGTACTTC
CDR3 protein: CASSPQGKAYEQYF
clone size: .
D gene: TRBD1
V gene: TRBV6-5
J gene: TRBJ2-7

CDR3 DNA: TGCGCCAGCAGCCCCGAACTAGCGGGGGGACCCAATGAGCAGTTCTTC
CDR3 protein: CASSPELAGGPNEQFF
clone size: .
D gene: TRBD2
V gene: TRBV5-1
J gene: TRBJ2-1

CDR3 DNA: TGTGCCATCAGTGAACAGGGACAAGAGACCCAGTACTTC
CDR3 protein: CAISEQGQETQYF
clone size: .
D gene: .
V gene: TRBV10-3
J gene: TRBJ2-5

CDR3 DNA: TGTGCCAGCAGCGTTGGGGACTCGGCAGGGTACGAGCAGTACTTC
CDR3 protein: CASSVGDSAGYEQYF
clone size: .
D gene: .
V gene: TRBV9
J gene: TRBJ2-7

CDR3 DNA: TGTGCCAGCAGCTTGGTCGGTTCTTACGAGCAGTACTTC
CDR3 protein: CASSLVGSYEQYF
clone size: .
D gene: .
V gene: TRBV5-4
J gene: TRBJ2-7

CDR3 DNA: TGTGCCACCAGTGGGGGGGATATGGCGGAGACCCAGTACTTC
CDR3 protein: CATSGGDMAETQYF
clone size: .
D gene: .
V gene: TRBV24-1
J gene: TRBJ2-5

CDR3 DNA: TGTGCCAGCAGTGGGAGAAGGGGCCAGACTTACGAGCAGTACTTC
CDR3 protein: CASSGRRGQTYEQYF
clone size: .
D gene: .
V gene: TRBV2
J gene: TRBJ2-7

CDR3 DNA: TGTGCCAGCAGTTTACCCGACAGGGGAGGCACCATATATTTT
CDR3 protein: CASSLPDRGGTIYF
clone size: .
D gene: TRBD1
V gene: TRBV28
J gene: TRBJ1-3